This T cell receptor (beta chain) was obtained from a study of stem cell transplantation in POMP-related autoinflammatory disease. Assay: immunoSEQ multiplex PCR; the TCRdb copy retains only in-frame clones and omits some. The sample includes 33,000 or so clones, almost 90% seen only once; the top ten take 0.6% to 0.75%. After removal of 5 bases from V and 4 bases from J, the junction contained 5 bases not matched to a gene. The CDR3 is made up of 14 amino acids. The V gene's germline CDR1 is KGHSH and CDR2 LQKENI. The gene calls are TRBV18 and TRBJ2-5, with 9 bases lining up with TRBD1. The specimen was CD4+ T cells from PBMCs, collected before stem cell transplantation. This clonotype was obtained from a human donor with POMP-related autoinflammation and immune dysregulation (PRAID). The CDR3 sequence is CASSGTGLTETQYF. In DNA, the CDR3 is TGTGCCAGCTCAGGGACAGGGCTTACAGAGACCCAGTACTTC.